Described below is a single T cell receptor (beta chain) sequence and its context. The data were taken from a study of blood T cell repertoires in COVID-19. Study in general: Sites in the United States, Italy and Spain provided acute and convalescent COVID-19 samples. T cells, B-cell-depleted T cells, or PBMCs supplied cDNA or gDNA.

Losses at the gene ends were 3 bases for V and 3 bases for J; bases not matched to a gene: 2. There are 13 residues in the CDR3. Per germline, CDR1 SGHNT and CDR2 YYREEE (reference sequence). Original handling: Reference gene primer amplification gave nucleated cell count estimates. Method: immunoSEQ multiplex PCR; TCRdb's copy keeps in-frame clones and lacks some. From that table come the V and J calls and clone size; the DNA was used to work out D and trimming. Among 45,000 to 50,000 clones listed, 83% were seen once. The sequence came from an elderly man in a cohort sampled during active COVID-19. The sample was peripheral blood. The chain combines TRBV5-4 with TRBJ2-7; 8 bases fit TRBD1. CDR3 DNA: TGTGCCAGCAGCTCGGACAGGGACTACGAGCAGTACTTC. It codes for CASSSDRDYEQYF.